This T cell receptor beta chain originates from a study of a mutant IDH1 vaccine in newly diagnosed glioma. Study summary: The treated population exhibited a male proportion of approximately 62%, a female proportion of roughly 40%, and a mean age of about 40 years. Before enrollment, patients got radiotherapy alone, temozolomide alone, or mostly the combination.

The time point here: week 5, during vaccination. Vaccinated patients received 300 ug of mutant IDH1 20-mer peptide per dose, with topical imiquimod. Details on this clone: Its antigen is not known.

From germline, CDR1 is SGHVS and CDR2 FQNEAQ. The junction had 4 bases not matched to a gene; V was cut back by 5 bases and J by 1 base. The CDR3 consists of 14 residues. Only in-frame clones appear in the TCRdb table, and some are missing; sequencing was by immunoSEQ multiplex PCR. Of about 36,000 clones listed, roughly 79% were seen once; the top ten hold 9.5% to 13%. Sequences were derived from PBMCs, sampled from a glioma patient whose treatment included an IDH1 peptide vaccine. This sequence was found in a man aged 50-59 years with glioma. The V and J genes are TRBV7-8 and TRBJ2-5, with TRBD2 matching 7 bases. In nucleotides, the CDR3 is TGTGCCAGCAGCGCGGGACTATCCCAAGAGACCCAGTACTTC. Its protein is CASSAGLSQETQYF.